The T cell receptor beta chain described here comes from a study of blood T cell repertoires in COVID-19. Study overall: The cDNA or gDNA used as material had been derived from T cells, B-cell-depleted T cells, or PBMCs.

Participants had their cohort set by participant-reported clinical history. The repertoire was sequenced with immunoSEQ multiplex PCR; TCRdb's copy has only in-frame clones and lacks some. The sample lists about 270,000 clones; about 88% were seen once. The CDR3 has 13 residues. The germline V gene has CDR1 ENHRY and CDR2 SYGVKD. V lost 7 bases to trimming and J lost 8 bases, with 12 bases between them. The receptor's source is a woman in her forties or fifties who had recovered from COVID-19. The sequenced sample was PBMCs or T cells enriched from blood (not recorded which). The chain carries TRBV10-3 and TRBJ1-6, with D uncertain. Written as DNA, the CDR3 is TGTGCCATCACTTTAGACGGAGATTCACCCCTCCACTTT. Amino acids: CAITLDGDSPLHF.